Described below is a single TCR beta chain sequence and its context. Its antigen is still unknown. The record originates from a study of shared clonotypes between healthy human individuals. Each sorted subset replicate got 200 ng genomic DNA, about 33,000 genomes. Clones were sequenced by immunoSEQ multiplex PCR, and TCRdb holds only the in-frame ones, with some missing. Of millions of clones listed, just over 90% are singletons. Only CD45RO-negative cells positively selected for CCR7 counted as naive CD8 cells, so terminally differentiated effector memory CD45RA+ cells were excluded. Only Caucasian adults living in Nashville, Tennessee made up the donor group. V dropped 5 bases and J dropped 5; count of bases not matched to a gene: 7. The CDR3 contains 14 residues. CDR1 and CDR2 from the germline V gene are MNHEY and SMNVEV (reference sequence). Study-wide points: With few donors, the genetic and exposure-history diversity represented was limited. Across a handful of donors, naive CD4 shared around 5%, naive CD8 around 3.8%, memory CD4 roughly 2.4%, memory CD8 about 0.38%.

The sequencing sample was made of naive CD8+ T cells from PBMCs. The sequence came from a man between 18 and 29 years old in good health. Some clones in this sample may be carry-over from other donors' samples. The V call is TRBV27, the J call TRBJ2-5, with 8 bases that match TRBD1. This CDR3 is CASSPFRGLETQYF. CDR3 DNA: TGTGCCAGCAGTCCCTTCAGGGGGCTTGAGACCCAGTACTTC.